This TCR beta chain was sequenced for a study of cytomegalovirus exposure and HLA in healthy donors. V gave up 7 bases and J gave up 2 bases, with 9 bases separating them. The CDR3 extends over 14 amino acids. Germline V gene sequence: CDR1 LNHDA, CDR2 SQIVND (reference sequence). PCR used 60 Vbeta primers and 13 Jbeta primers. Clones were sequenced by immunoSEQ multiplex PCR, and TCRdb holds only the in-frame ones, with some missing. Among 75,000 to 100,000 clones listed, roughly two thirds were seen once. This clone was counted between two and nine times. V is TRBV19 and J is TRBJ2-6, with D hard to call. This TCR derives from a man aged 35 to 55 in good health and CMV-seronegative. The source material was PBMCs. The CDR3 DNA reads TGTGCCAGTACTGAGGTGGCTGGGGCCAACGTCCTGACTTTC. Its protein product is CASTEVAGANVLTF.